Listed here is a single T cell receptor beta chain. The sample belongs to a study of beta chain features in type 1 diabetes. This CDR3 comprises 15 residues. Germline CDR1 is SGHDN and CDR2 is FVKESK. Trimming pared 2 bases from V and 0 bases from J, leaving 11 bases between. Sequencing targeted expressed TCRB transcripts, as all isolated RNA had been reverse transcribed. Measured with immunoSEQ multiplex PCR; TCRdb has only the in-frame clones, and not every one. This table holds 430,000 or so clones, roughly 11% found once. The source material was naive CD4+ T cells from blood. The TCR originated in a woman aged 18-30 years in good health. The rearrangement joins TRBV14 to TRBJ2-7; no definite D call. The DNA of the CDR3 is TGTGCCAGCAGCCAAATAACAGTGAGCTCCTACGAGCAGTACTTC. It encodes CASSQITVSSYEQYF.